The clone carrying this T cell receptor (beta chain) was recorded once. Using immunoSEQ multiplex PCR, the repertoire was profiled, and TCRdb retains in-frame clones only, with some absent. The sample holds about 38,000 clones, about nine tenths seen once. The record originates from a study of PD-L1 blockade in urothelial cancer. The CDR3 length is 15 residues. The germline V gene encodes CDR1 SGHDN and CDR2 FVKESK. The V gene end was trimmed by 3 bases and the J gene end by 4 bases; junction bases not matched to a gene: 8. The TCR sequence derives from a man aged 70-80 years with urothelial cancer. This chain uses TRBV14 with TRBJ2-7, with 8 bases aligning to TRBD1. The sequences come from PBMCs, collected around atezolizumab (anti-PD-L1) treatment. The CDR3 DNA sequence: TGTGCCAGCAGCCAGAGGACAGGGAGTTCATACGAGCAGTACTTC. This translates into CASSQRTGSSYEQYF. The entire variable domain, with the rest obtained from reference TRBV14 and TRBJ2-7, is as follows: EAGVTQFPSHSVIEKGQTVTLRCDPISGHDNLYWYRRVMGKEIKFLLHFVKESKQDESGMPNNRFLAERTGGTYSTLKVQPAELEDSGVYFCASSQRTGSSYEQYFGPGTRLTVT.